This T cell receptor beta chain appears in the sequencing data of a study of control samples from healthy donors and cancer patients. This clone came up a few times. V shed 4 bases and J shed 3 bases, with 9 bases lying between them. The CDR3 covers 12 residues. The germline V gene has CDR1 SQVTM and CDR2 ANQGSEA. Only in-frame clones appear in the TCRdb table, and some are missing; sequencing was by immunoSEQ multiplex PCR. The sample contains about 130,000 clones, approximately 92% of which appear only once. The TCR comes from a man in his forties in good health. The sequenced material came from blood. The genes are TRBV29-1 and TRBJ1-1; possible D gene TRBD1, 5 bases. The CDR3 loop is CSVGLGDTEAFF. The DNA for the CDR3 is TGCAGCGTTGGACTGGGGGACACTGAAGCTTTCTTT. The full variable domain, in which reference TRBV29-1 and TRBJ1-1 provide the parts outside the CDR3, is SAVISQKPSRDICQRGTSLTIQCQVDSQVTMMFWYRQQPGQSLTLIATANQGSEATYESGFVIDKFPISRPNLTFSTLTVSNMSPEDSSIYLCSVGLGDTEAFFGQGTRLTVV.